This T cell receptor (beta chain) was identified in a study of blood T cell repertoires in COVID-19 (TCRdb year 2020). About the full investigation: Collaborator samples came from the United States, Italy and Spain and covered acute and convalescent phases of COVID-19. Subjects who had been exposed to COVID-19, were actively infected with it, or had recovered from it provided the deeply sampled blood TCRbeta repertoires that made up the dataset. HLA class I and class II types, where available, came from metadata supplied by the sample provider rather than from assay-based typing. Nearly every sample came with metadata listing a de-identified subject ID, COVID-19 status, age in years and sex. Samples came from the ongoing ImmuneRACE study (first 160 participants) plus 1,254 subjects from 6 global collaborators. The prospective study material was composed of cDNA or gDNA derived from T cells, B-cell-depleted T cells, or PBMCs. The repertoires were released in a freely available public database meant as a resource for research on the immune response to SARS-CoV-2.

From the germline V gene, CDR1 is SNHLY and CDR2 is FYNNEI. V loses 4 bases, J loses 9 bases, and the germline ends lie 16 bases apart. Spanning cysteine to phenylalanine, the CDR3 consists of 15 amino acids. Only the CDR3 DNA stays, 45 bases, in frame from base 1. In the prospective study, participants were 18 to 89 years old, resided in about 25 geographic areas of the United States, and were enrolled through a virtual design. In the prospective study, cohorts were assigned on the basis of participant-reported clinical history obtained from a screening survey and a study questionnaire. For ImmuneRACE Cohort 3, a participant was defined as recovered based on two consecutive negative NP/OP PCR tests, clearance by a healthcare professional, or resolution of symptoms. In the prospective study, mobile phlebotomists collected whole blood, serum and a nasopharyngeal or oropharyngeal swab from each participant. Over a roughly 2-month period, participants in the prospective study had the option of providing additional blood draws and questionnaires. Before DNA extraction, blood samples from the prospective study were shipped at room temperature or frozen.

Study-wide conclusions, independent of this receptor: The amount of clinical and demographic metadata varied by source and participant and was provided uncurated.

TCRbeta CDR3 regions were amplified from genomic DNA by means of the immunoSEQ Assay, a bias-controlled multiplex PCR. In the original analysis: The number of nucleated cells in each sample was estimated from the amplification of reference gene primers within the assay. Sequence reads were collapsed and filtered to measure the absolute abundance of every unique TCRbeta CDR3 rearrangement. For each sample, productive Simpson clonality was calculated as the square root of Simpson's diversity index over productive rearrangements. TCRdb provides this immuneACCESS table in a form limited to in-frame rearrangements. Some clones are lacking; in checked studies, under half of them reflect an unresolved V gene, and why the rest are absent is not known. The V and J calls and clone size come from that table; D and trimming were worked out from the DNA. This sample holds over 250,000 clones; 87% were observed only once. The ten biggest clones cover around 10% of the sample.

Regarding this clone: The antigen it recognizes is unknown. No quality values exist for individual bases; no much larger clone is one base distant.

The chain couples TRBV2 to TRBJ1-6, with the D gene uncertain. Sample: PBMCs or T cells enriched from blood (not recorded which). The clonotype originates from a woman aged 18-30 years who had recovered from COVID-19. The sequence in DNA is TGTGCCAGCAGTGGATTTGGCGGGAAGGGTTCACCCCTCCACTTT. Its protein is CASSGFGGKGSPLHF.